The 32 T cell receptor beta chains in this list originate from one sample, sequenced in a study of OX40 agonist ivuxolimab in advanced cancers. Sequencing was performed with immunoSEQ multiplex PCR; in TCRdb, only in-frame clones are kept and a portion is missing. Of about 74,000 clones listed, 80% to 90% were seen once; the top ten hold 6.6%. This sample comprised CD4+ or CD8+ T cells sorted from blood, obtained in a trial of the OX40 agonist ivuxolimab. The receptor set was obtained from an adult with an advanced solid tumor such as melanoma, head and neck, liver or kidney cancer.

The table lists this clone with a count of one. The chain joins TRBV13 to TRBJ2-3; tentatively, D is TRBD1 (6 bases). The CDR3 runs to 17 residues. V shed 0 bases and J shed 2 bases, with 15 bases lying between them. Germline V gives CDR1 PRHDT, CDR2 FYEKMQ (reference sequence). CDR3 in DNA: TGTGCCAGCAGCTTAGGGGTCCTGGACAGCAACACAGATACGCAGTATTTT. This sequence encodes CASSLGVLDSNTDTQYF.

This clone was counted a few times. The rearrangement links TRBV4-1 to TRBJ1-2, with 8 bases identical to TRBD1. Germline V gene sequence: CDR1 MGHRA, CDR2 YSYEKL. V gave up 3 bases and J gave up 4 bases; unmatched junction bases: 4. The CDR3 is made up of 14 amino acids. In nucleotides, the CDR3 is TGCGCCAGCAGCCAGGCCAGGGGGCCCTATGGCTACACCTTC. Its protein product is CASSQARGPYGYTF.

This clone was seen once. This chain connects TRBV15 to TRBJ1-5; no firm D call. Between the trimmed V and J ends, which lost 0 bases and 2 bases, there was a span of 8 bases. The CDR3 spans 15 residues. The V gene's germline CDR1 is LNHNV and CDR2 YYDKDF (reference sequence). CDR3 in DNA: TGTGCCACCAGCAGAGATTTCGGGGGCAATCAGCCCCAGCATTTT. Amino acid sequence: CATSRDFGGNQPQHF.

On this clone itself: In the same sample, other DNA sequences code for this CDR3. This chain joins TRBV6-6 and TRBJ2-6; TRBD1 might be the D (5 bases). CDR3 size: 16 residues. V was trimmed by 2 bases and J by 2 bases, leaving 10 bases between them. The V gene's germline CDR1 is MNHNY and CDR2 SVGAGI (reference sequence). CDR3 region: CASSYRRGTGANVLTF. The CDR3 DNA follows: TGTGCCAGCAGTTACAGAAGGGGCACTGGGGCCAACGTCCTGACTTTC.

The rearrangement uses TRBV9 and TRBJ1-1; TRBD1 is a possible D gene (5 bases). Germline V gene sequence: CDR1 SGDLS, CDR2 YYNGEE. This CDR3 has 14 amino acids. Trimming shortened V by 0 bases and J by 6 bases, and 12 bases separated the two germline ends. The CDR3 is CASSVGGVGPEAFF. In DNA form, the CDR3 reads TGTGCCAGCAGCGTAGGAGGGGTGGGGCCTGAAGCTTTCTTT.

The rearrangement links TRBV6-5 to TRBJ2-6; maybe TRBD1 (6 bases). The CDR3 is 16 residues long. Germline V CDR1 and CDR2: MNHEY, SVGAGI. Trimming removed 2 bases from V and 2 bases from J, with 10 bases in between. The CDR3 reads CASSYRQVAGANVLTF. The CDR3 nucleotides read TGTGCCAGCAGTTACCGACAGGTTGCTGGGGCCAACGTCCTGACTTTC.

V and J are TRBV5-1 and TRBJ2-3; D gene uncertain. CDR1 is SGHRS, CDR2 YFSETQ, per germline. Trimming shortened V by 3 bases and J by 0 bases, and 17 bases separated the two germline ends. The CDR3 sequence is 17 residues long. The DNA for the CDR3 is TGCGCCAGCAGCTCCCCAAGGAGAGGTTCTAGCACAGATACGCAGTATTTT. The encoded protein is CASSSPRRGSSTDTQYF.

The chain is built from TRBV4-3 and TRBJ2-1; the match to TRBD2 covers 13 bases. Trimming cost V 3 bases and J 8 bases; bases outside gene matches: 7. CDR1 is LGHNA, CDR2 YSLEER, per germline. This CDR3 is 16 amino acids long. The DNA for the CDR3 is TGCGCCAGCAGCCACCCGGGACTAGCGGGACGGGATGAGCAGTTCTTC. This codes for CASSHPGLAGRDEQFF.

V and J are TRBV28 and TRBJ1-6; no firm D call. This CDR3 has 12 residues. V dropped 8 bases and J dropped 3 bases, with 5 bases sitting between them. CDR1 is MDHEN and CDR2 is SYDVKM in the germline V gene. The DNA of the CDR3 is TGTGCCAGCTTGGACTATAATTCACCCCTCCACTTT. It codes for CASLDYNSPLHF.

J is TRBJ1-1 and V is TRBV18; TRBD1 is a possible D gene (5 bases). CDR1 KGHSH and CDR2 LQKENI come from the germline V gene. V shed 6 bases and J shed 2 bases, with 16 bases lying between them. The CDR3 spans 15 residues. The CDR3 DNA sequence: TGTGCCAGCTCGGCGAAAACGGGGGGTAACACTGAAGCTTTCTTT. Protein: CASSAKTGGNTEAFF.

V is TRBV6-4 and J is TRBJ1-6; D is undetermined. The CDR3 is 13 residues long. Deletions cut 2 bases from V and 7 bases from J, with 6 bases between. Per germline, CDR1 MRHNA and CDR2 SNTAGT. CDR3: CASSDVRNSPLHF. DNA for the CDR3: TGTGCCAGCAGTGACGTCCGGAATTCACCCCTCCACTTT.

The V and J genes are TRBV7-9 and TRBJ1-1, with D perhaps matching TRBD1 (5 bases). CDR1 SEHNR and CDR2 FQNEAQ come from the germline V gene (reference sequence). The ends were cut back, 1 base at V and 3 bases at J, with 15 bases in the middle. The CDR3 length is 16 residues. CDR3 DNA: TGTGCCAGCAGCTTAGGGGACGGGAGCAGGGACACTGAAGCTTTCTTT. Amino acid sequence: CASSLGDGSRDTEAFF.

The chain is built from TRBV5-4 and TRBJ1-6; TRBD1 might be the D (5 bases). The CDR3 runs to 15 residues. Germline V lookup: CDR1 SGHNT, CDR2 YYREEE (reference sequence). V lost 1 base and J 13 bases, leaving 18 bases between the germline ends. CDR3 sequence: CASSLSDTGVRPLHF. Here the CDR3 DNA reads TGTGCCAGCAGCTTGTCGGACACGGGAGTGAGGCCCCTCCACTTT.

This sequence joins TRBV11-2 and TRBJ1-5; no clear D. The CDR3 runs to 15 residues. V lost 2 bases to trimming and J lost 2 bases, with 10 bases between them. The germline CDR1 and CDR2 sequences are SGHAT and FQNNGV. The CDR3 DNA sequence: TGTGCCAGCAGCTTACACAGCGGTGGCAATCAGCCCCAGCATTTT. Amino acids: CASSLHSGGNQPQHF.

The rearrangement uses TRBV28 and TRBJ1-1; D is unresolved. The CDR3 consists of 13 residues. The V end lost 6 bases, the J end lost 4 bases, and 12 bases lay between the germline ends. CDR1 is MDHEN and CDR2 is SYDVKM in the germline V gene. CDR3 amino acids: CASRPPRGTEAFF. In DNA form, the CDR3 reads TGTGCCAGCAGGCCACCGCGTGGCACTGAAGCTTTCTTT.

This clone appeared a single time. The chain employs TRBV5-1 and TRBJ1-4; unclear D gene. The germline V and J ends were trimmed by 1 base and 6 bases, with 10 bases remaining between them. Germline lookup yields CDR1 SGHRS and CDR2 YFSETQ. The CDR3 has 14 amino acids. The CDR3 DNA follows: TGCGCCAGCAGCTTGACCAACCCGGATGAAAAACTGTTTTTT. It is translated as CASSLTNPDEKLFF.

This rearrangement joins TRBV7-9 to TRBJ1-1, with D possibly matching TRBD1 (5 bases). V lost 3 bases and J 1 base, leaving 12 bases between the germline ends. This CDR3 contains 15 residues. Germline values: CDR1 SEHNR, CDR2 FQNEAQ (reference sequence). In DNA, the CDR3 is TGTGCCAGCAGCTTCGGCGAAACAGGGAACACTGAAGCTTTCTTT. It specifies CASSFGETGNTEAFF.

The rearrangement uses TRBV7-8 and TRBJ2-5; TRBD1 matches 7 bases. With 1 base clipped from V and 3 bases from J, the junction kept 11 bases outside the gene matches. The germline CDR1 and CDR2 sequences are SGHVS and FQNEAQ. This CDR3 has 17 amino acids. As DNA, the CDR3 is TGTGCCAGCAGCTTAGTTCAAGGGGGCCTACGGGAAGAGACCCAGTACTTC. This sequence encodes CASSLVQGGLREETQYF.

This sequence joins TRBV9 and TRBJ2-3, with TRBD2 matching 12 bases. The V and J ends lost 3 bases and 6 bases, in that order; junction bases with no gene match: 2. The CDR3 has 14 residues. Germline V gene data show CDR1 as SGDLS and CDR2 as YYNGEE. The CDR3 coding sequence is TGTGCCAGCAGCGGCACTAGCGGGAGGGATACGCAGTATTTT. Amino acids: CASSGTSGRDTQYF.

The chain combines TRBV29-1 with TRBJ1-3; D is possibly TRBD1 (6 bases). Trimming stripped 2 bases from V and 4 bases from J, with 12 bases between. Germline CDR1 and CDR2: SQVTM and ANQGSEA. The CDR3 extends over 14 amino acids. CDR3 DNA: TGCAGCGTTGAAATAGGGGGGATCGGAAACACCATATATTTT. Encoded protein: CSVEIGGIGNTIYF.

The chain recombines TRBV11-2 with TRBJ2-5; TRBD1 matches at 9 bases. The CDR3 spans 13 residues. Per germline, CDR1 SGHAT and CDR2 FQNNGV. Trimming took 10 bases from V and 5 from J; bases not matched to a gene: 8. The CDR3 here is CATGQGGWETQYF. The CDR3 DNA reads as TGTGCCACGGGACAGGGAGGTTGGGAGACCCAGTACTTC.

This chain joins TRBV7-2 and TRBJ1-2; 7 nucleotides align to TRBD1. J gave up 7 bases and V 3 bases, and 8 bases lay outside the gene matches. This CDR3 is built from 14 residues. Per the germline V gene, CDR1 is SGHTA and CDR2 is FQGNSA. The CDR3 region is CASSFTGAEGGYTF. In DNA, the CDR3 is TGTGCCAGCAGCTTTACAGGGGCGGAGGGTGGCTACACCTTC.

The V and J genes are TRBV6-1 and TRBJ2-7; 11 bases fit TRBD2. Trimming at V came to 0 bases and at J to 0 bases, leaving 10 bases not matched to a gene. This CDR3 has 19 amino acids. CDR1 is MNHNS, CDR2 SASEGT, per germline. The CDR3 loop reads CASSEALRTSGQDSYEQYV. CDR3 in DNA: TGTGCCAGCAGTGAAGCGCTTCGGACTAGCGGGCAAGACTCCTACGAGCAGTACGTC.

The chain is built from TRBV7-9 and TRBJ2-1; possibly TRBD2 for D (5 bases). This CDR3 has 15 residues. Per the germline V gene, CDR1 is SEHNR and CDR2 is FQNEAQ (reference sequence). V lost 5 bases to trimming and J lost 3 bases, with 14 bases between them. The CDR3 is CASSPVVGGYNEQFF. The CDR3, as DNA: TGTGCCAGCAGCCCAGTCGTAGGAGGCTACAATGAGCAGTTCTTC. The whole variable domain, filled in from reference TRBV7-9 and TRBJ2-1, reads DTGVSQNPRHKITKRGQNVTFRCDPISEHNRLYWYRQTLGQGPEFLTYFQNEAQLEKSRLLSDRFSAERPKGSFSTLEIQRTEQGDSAMYLCASSPVVGGYNEQFFGPGTRLTVL.

This clone was observed a single time. This sequence joins TRBV14 and TRBJ2-7, with D perhaps matching TRBD1 (6 bases). Germline loops: CDR1 SGHDN, CDR2 FVKESK. The CDR3 is made up of 14 amino acids. V was clipped by 1 base and J by 2 bases, with 9 bases between them. CDR3 nucleotide sequence: TGTGCCAGCAGCCAAGTGTCAGGGGCCTACGAGCAGTACTTC. Amino acid sequence: CASSQVSGAYEQYF.

This clone was seen more than once but under ten times. J is TRBJ2-5 and V is TRBV7-2; 8 nucleotides align to TRBD2. The CDR3 has 14 amino acids. Germline lookup yields CDR1 SGHTA and CDR2 FQGNSA. V was pared by 2 bases and J by 5 bases, with 4 bases of the junction left unmatched. As DNA, the CDR3 is TGTGCCAGCAGCTTAATAGCGGGAAAGGAGACCCAGTACTTC. Translation: CASSLIAGKETQYF.

The V call is TRBV27, the J call TRBJ2-1, with TRBD1 as a possible D gene (6 bases). The CDR3 extends over 12 amino acids. V lost 6 bases and J lost 10, with 13 bases in between. Germline CDR1 reads MNHEY; CDR2 reads SMNVEV (reference sequence). This CDR3 reads CASRHGGGEQFF. The CDR3 DNA follows: TGTGCCAGCAGACATGGGGGCGGGGAGCAGTTCTTC.

This clone came up once. The genes are TRBV7-2 and TRBJ2-1; TRBD1 is a possible D gene (5 bases). The CDR3 runs to 12 residues. V lost 6 bases and J lost 8, with 11 bases in between. CDR1 is SGHTA, CDR2 FQGNSA, per germline. This chain's CDR3 is CASSQGVYEQFF. The CDR3 DNA is TGTGCCAGCAGTCAAGGGGTCTATGAGCAGTTCTTC.

CDR3 sequence reads: CASLQSVGMHGYTF. The CDR3 region has the DNA TGTGCCAGTTTGCAATCGGTAGGGATGCACGGCTACACCTTC. V and J are TRBV28 and TRBJ1-2; D is uncertain. Looked up from germline, CDR1 is MDHEN and CDR2 is SYDVKM. V lost 9 bases and J lost 8, with 22 bases in between. The CDR3 contains 14 residues.

V gene TRBV2 combines with J gene TRBJ2-1, with unresolved D. Germline V gene data show CDR1 as SNHLY and CDR2 as FYNNEI. The V end lost 1 base, the J end lost 9 bases, and 4 bases lay between the germline ends. The length of the CDR3 is 11 residues. The chain's CDR3 is CASSEEGEQFF. CDR3 nucleotides: TGTGCCAGCAGTGAAGAGGGTGAGCAGTTCTTC.

V and J are TRBV9 and TRBJ1-2; D not resolved. V lost 6 bases and J 6 bases, leaving 18 bases between the germline ends. Germline CDR1 is SGDLS and CDR2 is YYNGEE. This CDR3 is 14 amino acids long. CDR3 in DNA: TGTGCCAGCACCCTCAGGAGGGCTACGAATGGCTACACCTTC. Protein: CASTLRRATNGYTF.

The chain combines TRBV14 with TRBJ2-3, with D tentatively TRBD2 (5 bases). CDR3 length equals 15 residues. Trimming pared 3 bases from V and 0 bases from J, leaving 10 bases between. Per the germline V gene, CDR1 is SGHDN and CDR2 is FVKESK. In nucleotides, the CDR3 is TGTGCCAGCAGCCATTTCCCGGGGAGCACAGATACGCAGTATTTT. Translation: CASSHFPGSTDTQYF.